This is a list of T cell receptor beta chains from one sample in a study of blood T cell repertoires in COVID-19. Data came from immunoSEQ multiplex PCR; TCRdb stores just in-frame clones and leaves some out. The repertoire consists of 120,000 or so clones, with 65% to 90% occurring once and the leading ten covering roughly 27%. Sequences were obtained from peripheral blood. The origin of the receptors is a woman aged 80 or over with acute or convalescent COVID-19. CDR3s include the opening cysteine and the closing phenylalanine or tryptophan. Each record gives: CDR3 length, V gene, CDR3 protein.

CDR3 length: 15
V gene: TRBV19
CDR3 protein: CASSRGADSTDTQYF

CDR3 length: 14
V gene: TRBV6-5
CDR3 protein: CASRTGVAGNTIYF

CDR3 length: 15
V gene: TRBV4-3
CDR3 protein: CASSQDWQGFAPLHF

CDR3 length: 19
V gene: TRBV5-1
CDR3 protein: CASSLTGTGPSSSGNTIYF

CDR3 length: 14
V gene: TRBV18
CDR3 protein: CASGGPQNNSPLHF

CDR3 length: 14
V gene: TRBV3-1/TRBV3-2
CDR3 protein: CASSPRDRKTEAFF

CDR3 length: 15
V gene: TRBV4-2
CDR3 protein: CASSQVVGAGNTIYF

CDR3 length: 14
V gene: TRBV6-6
CDR3 protein: CASNVQGNNQPQHF

CDR3 length: 15
V gene: TRBV18
CDR3 protein: CASSLGHSGLAEAFF

CDR3 length: 15
V gene: TRBV11-3
CDR3 protein: CASSLRGRSGNTIYF

CDR3 length: 15
V gene: TRBV5-5
CDR3 protein: CASSLSGTGISPQYF

CDR3 length: 15
V gene: TRBV27
CDR3 protein: CASSLRAGGGETQYF

CDR3 length: 14
V gene: TRBV9
CDR3 protein: CASSFDGRADTQYF

CDR3 length: 16
V gene: TRBV9
CDR3 protein: CASSVGRGTVSGGYTF

CDR3 length: 11
V gene: TRBV20-1
CDR3 protein: CSANNGYEAFF

CDR3 length: 15
V gene: TRBV4-1
CDR3 protein: CASSRTGGTIGELFF

CDR3 length: 19
V gene: TRBV28
CDR3 protein: CASSLFPTVGRGMEETQYF

CDR3 length: 14
V gene: TRBV7-2
CDR3 protein: CASSTRTGAETQYF

CDR3 length: 13
V gene: TRBV18
CDR3 protein: CASSPPAEPWPYF

CDR3 length: 17
V gene: TRBV27
CDR3 protein: CASSWGPGTGGAGGYTF

CDR3 length: 14
V gene: TRBV4-3
CDR3 protein: CASSQELRSPGQFF

CDR3 length: 16
V gene: TRBV14
CDR3 protein: CASSQDIGQKAKTQYF

CDR3 length: 14
V gene: TRBV7-2
CDR3 protein: CASGRVSSNQPQHF

CDR3 length: 16
V gene: TRBV7-2
CDR3 protein: CASSLVPGPPYNEQFF

CDR3 length: 13
V gene: TRBV19
CDR3 protein: CASSIGTTYEQYF

CDR3 length: 15
V gene: TRBV11-3
CDR3 protein: CASSLLAGGLSEQFF

CDR3 length: 15
V gene: TRBV7-2
CDR3 protein: CASSLFGQKEETQYF

CDR3 length: 15
V gene: TRBV20-1
CDR3 protein: CSASRTSEHTDTQYF

CDR3 length: 14
V gene: TRBV7-2
CDR3 protein: CASSLAGATETQYF

CDR3 length: 14
V gene: TRBV7-2
CDR3 protein: CASTLERGFKTQYF

CDR3 length: 12
V gene: TRBV7-8
CDR3 protein: CASSLSTGYHTF

CDR3 length: 13
V gene: TRBV6-5
CDR3 protein: CASRQGSNQPQHF

CDR3 length: 14
V gene: TRBV18
CDR3 protein: CASSRTGARGAQYF

CDR3 length: 14
V gene: TRBV2
CDR3 protein: CASRGQGNNQPQHF

CDR3 length: 16
V gene: TRBV4-1
CDR3 protein: CASSLVTGGHTGELFF

CDR3 length: 14
V gene: TRBV6-6
CDR3 protein: CASSYRGSSHGYTF

CDR3 length: 15
V gene: TRBV5-5
CDR3 protein: CASSWSQGSGNTIYF

CDR3 length: 17
V gene: TRBV9
CDR3 protein: CASSVGGLAGGQETQYF

CDR3 length: 18
V gene: TRBV5-1
CDR3 protein: CASSSGTGYRGGNTEAFF

CDR3 length: 15
V gene: TRBV6-5
CDR3 protein: CASREGQLLNTEAFF

CDR3 length: 15
V gene: TRBV11-2
CDR3 protein: CASSFERGAWNEQFF

CDR3 length: 16
V gene: TRBV4-1
CDR3 protein: CASSHGTGRTGNTIYF

CDR3 length: 14
V gene: TRBV2
CDR3 protein: CAARRQANTGELFF

CDR3 length: 14
V gene: TRBV18
CDR3 protein: CASSRGEDSGGYTF

CDR3 length: 15
V gene: TRBV6-5
CDR3 protein: CASRLPSDRLEGYTF

CDR3 length: 13
V gene: TRBV7-2
CDR3 protein: CASRIQVVTEAFF

CDR3 length: 15
V gene: TRBV5-1
CDR3 protein: CASSVTGGVNTEAFF

CDR3 length: 13
V gene: TRBV6-5
CDR3 protein: CASSYGGNQPQHF

CDR3 length: 14
V gene: TRBV2
CDR3 protein: CASVQESSGNTIYF

CDR3 length: 13
V gene: TRBV29-1
CDR3 protein: CSVVGRSGNTIYF

CDR3 length: 15
V gene: TRBV7-2
CDR3 protein: CASSLEGQGSSPLHF

CDR3 length: 14
V gene: TRBV18
CDR3 protein: CASSTGQSNQPQHF

CDR3 length: 15
V gene: TRBV5-1
CDR3 protein: CASSALQGVNTEAFF